The 7 T cell receptor beta chains below all came from one sample that was sequenced in a study of human T cells and chemical hapten exposure (dated by TCRdb to 2020 to 2022). The time point tag for this specimen amounts to: patch test 1, 2 weeks after DPC sensitization. The treatment or condition label for this specimen denotes: therapeutic diphenylcyclopropenone sensitization with weekly scalp DPC. The library was made by RACE. Sequencer: NextSeq 500. TCRdb took the public reads, trimmed them with fastp at Q25, ran MiXCR for clone calling and kept in-frame beta chains. Every distinct CDR3 protein forms one entry, paired with its most common genes and DNA. The sample has roughly 360,000 distinct CDR3 sequences on record, about 4.8% of them singletons. The ten largest clonotypes hold around 2.3% of the sample. The specimen comprised whole blood, sampled in connection with sensitization to the hapten diphenylcyclopropenone (DPC). The receptors were gathered from a woman between 45 and 65 years old with alopecia areata. Some clones in this sample may be carry-over from other donors' samples.

The chain links TRBV12-3 or TRBV12-4 to TRBJ2-5; a possible D gene is TRBD2 (7 bases). This CDR3 has 17 amino acids. The V gene lost 2 bases and the J gene lost 2 bases, with 18 bases spanning the gap. The CDR3 DNA is TGTGCCAGCAGTTTATCTCGCGGGCGGGGGCCGCAAGAGACCCAGTACTTC. Translation gives CASSLSRGRGPQETQYF.

The rearrangement joins TRBV20-1 to TRBJ2-5, with D perhaps TRBD1 (6 bases). This CDR3 is 13 amino acids long. The V and J ends lost 8 bases and 1 base respectively, with 14 bases between them. Germline V gene sequence: CDR1 DFQATT, CDR2 SNEGSKA (reference sequence). CDR3 amino acids: CSPQGYVQETQYF. In nucleotides, the CDR3 is TGCAGTCCACAGGGATACGTCCAAGAGACCCAGTACTTC.

This clonotype appeared many times. The rearrangement joins TRBV5-1 to TRBJ2-3, with D tentatively TRBD1 or TRBD2 (5 bases each). Germline V gene data show CDR1 as SGHRS and CDR2 as YFSETQ. The CDR3 totals 15 residues. Trimming left V 4 bases short and J 0 bases short, with 12 bases between. Here the CDR3 reads CASSRDDPSTDTQYF. The CDR3 nucleotides are TGCGCCAGCAGCCGGGACGATCCTAGCACAGATACGCAGTATTTT.

There are many counts of this clonotype. The rearrangement uses TRBV10-3 and TRBJ1-2; 7 bases agree with TRBD1. Germline V gives CDR1 ENHRY, CDR2 SYGVKD. V lost 8 bases to trimming and J lost 2 bases; unmatched junction nucleotides: 5. The CDR3 covers 13 residues. The CDR3 sequence is CAIGGDRNYGYTF. In nucleotides, the CDR3 is TGTGCCATCGGGGGGGACAGAAACTATGGCTACACCTTC.

The genes are TRBV12-3 or TRBV12-4 and TRBJ1-1; 8 nucleotides agree with TRBD1. The CDR3 runs to 15 residues. V gave up 6 bases and J gave up 5 bases; unmatched junction bases: 11. CDR3: CASRPSRGRRTEAFF. The CDR3 region has the DNA TGTGCCAGCAGGCCTAGCAGGGGGCGACGGACTGAAGCTTTCTTT.

This clonotype has ten or more counts. This chain links TRBV12-3 or TRBV12-4 with TRBJ2-3; no definite D call. CDR3 length: 11 residues. Trimming left V 10 bases short and J 7 bases short, with 12 bases between. The CDR3 DNA reads TGTGCCACCGAGACTTTTAATACGCAGTATTTT. It translates to CATETFNTQYF.

The chain links TRBV15 to TRBJ2-1; 8 bases fit TRBD2. The CDR3 sequence is 16 residues long. The V segment lost 2 bases and the J segment 0 bases; nucleotides outside the gene matches: 3. The germline V gene encodes CDR1 LNHNV and CDR2 YYDKDF (reference sequence). The CDR3 DNA reads TGTGCCACCAGCAGACTAGCGGGCACCTCCTACAATGAGCAGTTCTTC. Protein product: CATSRLAGTSYNEQFF.